One and the same sample provided the 8 T cell receptor beta chains below, sequenced in a study of cytomegalovirus exposure and HLA in healthy donors. PCR employed 60 Vbeta and 13 Jbeta primers. This table comes from immunoSEQ multiplex PCR, and its TCRdb copy is limited to in-frame clones, with some not included. The sample includes roughly 120,000 clones, more than 65% of them seen just once. What was sequenced was PBMCs. These receptors were taken from a woman aged 18-29 years in good health and CMV-seronegative.

V usage is TRBV2 and J usage is TRBJ1-1; D ambiguous. Germline V gene data show CDR1 as SNHLY and CDR2 as FYNNEI. The CDR3 covers 17 residues. V shed 2 bases and J shed 2 bases, with 18 bases lying between them. CDR3 nucleotide sequence: TGTGCCAGCAGTGAACGTCATCGGAGGGTCGGAAACACTGAAGCTTTCTTT. It translates to CASSERHRRVGNTEAFF.

The chain employs TRBV9 and TRBJ2-3; 7 bases match TRBD2. The length of the CDR3 is 16 residues. Germline CDR1 is SGDLS and CDR2 is YYNGEE. V gave up 0 bases and J gave up 2 bases; unmatched junction bases: 6. CDR3: CASSVGAGDITDTQYF. Here the CDR3 DNA reads TGTGCCAGCAGCGTAGGGGCGGGGGATATCACAGATACGCAGTATTTT.

V and J are TRBV6-1 and TRBJ1-6, with D possibly TRBD1 on 5 matching bases. This CDR3 is built from 15 residues. The germline V gene has CDR1 MNHNS and CDR2 SASEGT. V lost 8 bases and J lost 4, with 15 bases in between. The CDR3 nucleotides are TGTGCCAGCTGCGGGGGTGTAACATATAATTCACCCCTCCACTTT. It specifies CASCGGVTYNSPLHF.

This clone appeared once. V gene TRBV5-1 combines with J gene TRBJ2-2; a possible D gene is TRBD1 (5 bases). V lost 0 bases and J lost 9, with 9 bases in between. Germline lookup yields CDR1 SGHRS and CDR2 YFSETQ. This CDR3 contains 13 residues. The CDR3 nucleotides are TGCGCCAGCAGCTTGGAGGGGCACCGGGAGCTGTTTTTT. It translates to CASSLEGHRELFF.

The chain links TRBV2 to TRBJ2-1; D remains ambiguous. This CDR3 region has 13 residues. V was trimmed by 4 bases and J by 9 bases, leaving 13 bases between them. The germline V gene encodes CDR1 SNHLY and CDR2 FYNNEI. CDR3 loop: CASSARLGFEQFF. CDR3 DNA sequence: TGTGCCAGCAGTGCACGCCTAGGATTTGAGCAGTTCTTC.

The rearrangement uses TRBV7-2 and TRBJ1-1, with 7 bases that match TRBD1. The CDR3 loop spans 16 amino acids. Trimming at V came to 1 base and at J to 1 base, leaving 6 bases not matched to a gene. Looked up from germline, CDR1 is SGHTA and CDR2 is FQGNSA. The chain's CDR3 is CASSLVSGQPNTEAFF. CDR3 nucleotides: TGTGCCAGCAGCTTAGTCTCGGGACAGCCGAACACTGAAGCTTTCTTT.

The CDR3 region is CSVAWGLPEQYF. The CDR3 DNA reads as TGCAGCGTTGCCTGGGGACTTCCCGAGCAGTACTTC. The V gene is TRBV29-1, the J gene TRBJ2-7; TRBD2 might be the D (6 bases). Germline V gene data show CDR1 as SQVTM and CDR2 as ANQGSEA. The CDR3 runs to 12 residues. The V end lost 4 bases, the J end lost 6 bases, and 13 bases lay between the germline ends.

This rearrangement joins TRBV5-1 to TRBJ2-1; D is ambiguous. The ends were cut back, 5 bases at V and 2 bases at J, with 20 bases in the middle. Per germline, CDR1 SGHRS and CDR2 YFSETQ. The CDR3 totals 17 residues. The CDR3 DNA reads as TGCGCCAGCAGTGGTATGGGCCAAAGTGGAACCTACAATGAGCAGTTCTTC. Translating it yields CASSGMGQSGTYNEQFF.